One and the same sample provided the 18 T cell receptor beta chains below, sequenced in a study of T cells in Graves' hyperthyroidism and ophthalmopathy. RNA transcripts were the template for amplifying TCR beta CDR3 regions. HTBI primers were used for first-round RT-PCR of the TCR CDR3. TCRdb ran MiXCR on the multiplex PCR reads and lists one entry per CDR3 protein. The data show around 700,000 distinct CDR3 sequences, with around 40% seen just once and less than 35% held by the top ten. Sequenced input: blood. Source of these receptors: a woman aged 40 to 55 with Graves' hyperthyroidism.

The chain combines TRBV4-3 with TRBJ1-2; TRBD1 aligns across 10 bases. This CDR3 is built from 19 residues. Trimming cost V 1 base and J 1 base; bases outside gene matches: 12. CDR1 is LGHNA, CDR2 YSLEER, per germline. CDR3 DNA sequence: TGCGCCAGCAGCCAAGGGTTCGCCAGGGGACAGGGGCTTAACTATGGCTACACCTTC. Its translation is CASSQGFARGQGLNYGYTF.

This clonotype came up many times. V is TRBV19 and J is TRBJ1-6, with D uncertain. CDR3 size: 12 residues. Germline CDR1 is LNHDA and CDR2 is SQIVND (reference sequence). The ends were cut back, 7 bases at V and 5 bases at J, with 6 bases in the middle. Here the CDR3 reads CASNRDNSPLHF. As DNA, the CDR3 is TGTGCCAGTAACAGAGATAATTCACCCCTCCACTTT.

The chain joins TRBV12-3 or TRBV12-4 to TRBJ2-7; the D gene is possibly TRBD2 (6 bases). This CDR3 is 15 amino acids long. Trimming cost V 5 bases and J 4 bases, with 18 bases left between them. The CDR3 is CASSRGDSKGYEQYF. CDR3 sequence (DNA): TGTGCCAGCAGTCGCGGGGACTCTAAGGGGTACGAGCAGTACTTC.

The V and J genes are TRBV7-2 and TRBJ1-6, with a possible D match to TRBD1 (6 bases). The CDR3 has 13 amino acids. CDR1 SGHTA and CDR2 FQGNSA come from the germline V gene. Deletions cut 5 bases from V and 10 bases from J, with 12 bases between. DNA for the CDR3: TGTGCCAGCAGCCTAGGGGGGTTGTCACCCCTCCACTTT. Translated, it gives CASSLGGLSPLHF.

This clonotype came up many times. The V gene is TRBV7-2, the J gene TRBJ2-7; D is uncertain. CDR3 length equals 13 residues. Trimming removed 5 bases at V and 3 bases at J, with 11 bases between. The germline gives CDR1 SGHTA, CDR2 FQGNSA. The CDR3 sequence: CASSQDGFYEQYF. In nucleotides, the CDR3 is TGTGCCAGCAGCCAGGACGGATTCTACGAGCAGTACTTC.

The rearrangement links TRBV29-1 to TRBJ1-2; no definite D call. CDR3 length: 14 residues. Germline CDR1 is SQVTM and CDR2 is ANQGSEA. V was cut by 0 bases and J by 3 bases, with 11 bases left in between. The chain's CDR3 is CSVEEEPLDYGYTF. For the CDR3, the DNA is TGCAGCGTTGAAGAAGAACCCCTCGACTATGGCTACACCTTC.

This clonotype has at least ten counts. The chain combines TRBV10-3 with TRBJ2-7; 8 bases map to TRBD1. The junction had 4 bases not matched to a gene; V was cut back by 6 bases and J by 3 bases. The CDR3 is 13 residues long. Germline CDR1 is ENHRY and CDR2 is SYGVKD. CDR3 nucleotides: TGTGCCATCAGCAATGACAGGGGCTACGAGCAGTACTTC. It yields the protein CAISNDRGYEQYF.

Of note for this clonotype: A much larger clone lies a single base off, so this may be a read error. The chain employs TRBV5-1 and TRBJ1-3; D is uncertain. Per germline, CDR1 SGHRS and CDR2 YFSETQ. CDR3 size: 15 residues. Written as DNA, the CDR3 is TGCGCCAGCAGCGACGAAGGGCTCTCTGGAAACACCGTATATTTT. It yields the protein CASSDEGLSGNTVYF. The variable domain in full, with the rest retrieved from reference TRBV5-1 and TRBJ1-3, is KAGVTQTPRYLIKTRGQQVTLSCSPISGHRSVSWYQQTPGQGLQFLFEYFSETQRNKGNFPGRFSGRQFSNSRSEMNVSTLELGDSALYLCASSDEGLSGNTVYFGEGSWLTVV.

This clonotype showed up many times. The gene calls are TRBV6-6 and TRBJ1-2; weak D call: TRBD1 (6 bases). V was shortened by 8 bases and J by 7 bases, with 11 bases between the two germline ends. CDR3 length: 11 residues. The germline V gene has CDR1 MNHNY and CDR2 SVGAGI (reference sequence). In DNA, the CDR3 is TGTGCCAGCGAGGGGGGATCTGGCTACACCTTC. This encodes CASEGGSGYTF.

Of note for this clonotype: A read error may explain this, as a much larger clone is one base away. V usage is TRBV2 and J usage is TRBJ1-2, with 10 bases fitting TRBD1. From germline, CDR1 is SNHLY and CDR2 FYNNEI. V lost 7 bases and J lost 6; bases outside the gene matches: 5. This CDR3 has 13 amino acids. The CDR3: CASTATGGDGYTF. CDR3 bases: TGTGCCAGCACCGCGACAGGGGGCGATGGCTACACCTTC.

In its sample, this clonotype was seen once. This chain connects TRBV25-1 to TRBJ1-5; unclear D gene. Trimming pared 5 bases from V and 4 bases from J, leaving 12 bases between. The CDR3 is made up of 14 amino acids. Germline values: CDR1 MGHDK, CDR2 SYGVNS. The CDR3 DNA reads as TGTGCCAGCAGTTACTCCGTAGAGAATCAGCCCCAGCATTTT. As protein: CASSYSVENQPQHF.

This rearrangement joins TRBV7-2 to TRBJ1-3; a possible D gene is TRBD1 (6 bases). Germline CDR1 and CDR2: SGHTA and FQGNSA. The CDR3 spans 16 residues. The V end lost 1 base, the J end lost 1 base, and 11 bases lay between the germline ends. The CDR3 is CASSLGLQGSGNTIYF. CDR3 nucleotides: TGTGCCAGCAGCTTAGGTTTACAGGGTTCTGGAAACACCATATATTTT.

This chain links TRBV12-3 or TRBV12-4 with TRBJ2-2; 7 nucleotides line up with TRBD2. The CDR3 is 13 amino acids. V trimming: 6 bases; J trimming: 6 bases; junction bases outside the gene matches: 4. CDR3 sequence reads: CASRGTSAGELFF. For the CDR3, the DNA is TGTGCCAGCAGGGGTACTAGCGCCGGGGAGCTGTTTTTT.

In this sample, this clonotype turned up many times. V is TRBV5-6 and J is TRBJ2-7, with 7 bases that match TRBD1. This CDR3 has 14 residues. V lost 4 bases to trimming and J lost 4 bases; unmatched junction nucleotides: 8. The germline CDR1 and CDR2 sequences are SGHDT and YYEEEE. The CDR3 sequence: CASSVTGFVYEQYF. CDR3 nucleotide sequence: TGTGCCAGCAGCGTGACAGGGTTCGTTTACGAGCAGTACTTC.

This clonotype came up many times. The DNA for the CDR3 is TGTGCCATCAGCACGGACAGCTCCTACGAGCAGTACTTC. This translates into CAISTDSSYEQYF. The chain couples TRBV10-3 to TRBJ2-7; TRBD1 might be the D (6 bases). CDR1 is ENHRY and CDR2 is SYGVKD in the germline V gene. V was cut by 6 bases and J by 0 bases, with 9 bases left in between. The CDR3 sequence is 13 residues long.

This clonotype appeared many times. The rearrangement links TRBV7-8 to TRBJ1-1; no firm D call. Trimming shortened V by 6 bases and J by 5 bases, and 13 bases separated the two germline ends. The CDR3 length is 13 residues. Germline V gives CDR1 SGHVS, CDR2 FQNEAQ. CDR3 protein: CASSRSSRTEAFF. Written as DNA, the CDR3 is TGTGCCAGCAGTCGTAGTAGTAGGACTGAAGCTTTCTTT.

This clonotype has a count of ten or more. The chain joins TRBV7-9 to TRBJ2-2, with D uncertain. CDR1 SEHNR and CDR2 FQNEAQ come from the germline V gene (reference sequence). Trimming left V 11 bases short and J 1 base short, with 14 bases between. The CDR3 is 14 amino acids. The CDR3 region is CACHSALNTGELFF. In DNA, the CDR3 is TGTGCCTGCCACAGCGCGCTGAACACCGGGGAGCTGTTTTTT. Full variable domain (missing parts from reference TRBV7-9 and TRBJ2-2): DTGVSQNPRHKITKRGQNVTFRCDPISEHNRLYWYRQTLGQGPEFLTYFQNEAQLEKSRLLSDRFSAERPKGSFSTLEIQRTEQGDSAMYLCACHSALNTGELFFGEGSRLTVL.

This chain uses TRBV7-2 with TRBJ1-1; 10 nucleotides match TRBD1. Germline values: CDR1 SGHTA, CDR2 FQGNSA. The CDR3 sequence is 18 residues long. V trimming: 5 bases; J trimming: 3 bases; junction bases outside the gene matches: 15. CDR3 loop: CASSRWGQGREGHTEAFF. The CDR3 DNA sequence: TGTGCCAGCAGCCGTTGGGGACAGGGGAGGGAGGGTCACACTGAAGCTTTCTTT.